This TCR beta chain emerged from a study of blood T cell repertoires in COVID-19 (dated by TCRdb to 2020 to 2021). At the level of the whole study: The collaborator samples originated in the United States, Italy and Spain and spanned the acute and convalescent phases of COVID-19. The prospective study material was composed of cDNA or gDNA derived from T cells, B-cell-depleted T cells, or PBMCs. The dataset comprised deeply sampled blood TCRbeta repertoires from subjects exposed to, actively infected with, or recovered from COVID-19. The repertoires were released in a freely available public database meant as a resource for research on the immune response to SARS-CoV-2. Samples came from the ongoing ImmuneRACE study (first 160 participants) plus 1,254 subjects from 6 global collaborators. Sample metadata almost always included a de-identified subject ID, COVID-19 status, age in years and sex. HLA class I and class II types, where available, came from metadata supplied by the sample provider rather than from assay-based typing. On the study overall, not on this receptor specifically: Clinical and demographic metadata were provided uncurated, with the amount varying by source and participant.

TCRbeta CDR3 regions were amplified from genomic DNA using the immunoSEQ Assay, a bias-controlled multiplex PCR. The published analysis was carried out like this. Within the assay, amplification of reference gene primers was used to estimate how many nucleated cells each sample contained. To quantify the absolute abundance of each unique TCRbeta CDR3 rearrangement, sequence reads were collapsed and filtered. Productive Simpson clonality was computed per sample as the square root of Simpson's diversity index over productive rearrangements. TCRdb carries this immuneACCESS record with in-frame sequences only. Its versions omit some clonotypes, under half of them owing to an unresolved V gene in the studies checked, with the rest unexplained. Clone size and V and J calls were adopted from that table, with D and trimming inferred from the DNA. The sample table holds some 51,000 clones, of which about nine tenths were seen once. About 6% of the sample is held by the ten biggest clonotypes.

Each collaborating institution followed its own protocols to collect whole blood in K2EDTA tubes. For TCRbeta analysis, collaborators shipped samples as frozen whole blood, isolated PBMCs, or DNA extracted from either of those sample types. V and J are trimmed by 5 bases and 2 bases, and the gene matches miss 12 bases of the junction. The CDR3 holds 17 amino acids from the cysteine to the phenylalanine. CDR3 DNA is the only sequence kept; it has 51 bases, read in frame from the first base. The germline V gene supplies CDR1 SGHNT and CDR2 YENEEA. As to this clone: This clone's antigen is unknown. Per-base qualities were not stored, and no clone one base away is much larger.

The sample comprised peripheral blood. The chain is assembled from TRBV11-3 and TRBJ2-3; 8 nucleotides in the junction match TRBD1. This TCR came from a man in his forties with acute or convalescent COVID-19. The nucleotide sequence is given as TGTGCCAGCAGCCCCTTTACAGGGGGGCGTGACACAGATACGCAGTATTTT. Its coded protein is CASSPFTGGRDTDTQYF.